These T cell receptor beta chains were read from a single sample in a study of blood T cell repertoires in COVID-19. The data were produced by immunoSEQ multiplex PCR, yet TCRdb's version contains in-frame clones alone and is incomplete. The sample lists 87,000 or so clones; roughly 88% were seen once. Sequenced sample: peripheral blood. Receptors were obtained from a man older than 75 with acute or convalescent COVID-19. Each CDR3 is given with its conserved first and last residue. Each record gives: J gene, D gene, clone size, V gene, CDR3 protein, CDR3 DNA. D genes are given only for firm matches. Size tells how often a clone was seen (once, few, many) or the class of an expanded clone, and some rows leave it out.

TRBJ2-2 | TRBD1 | - | TRBV19 | CATRQGSGELFF | TGTGCCACCCGACAGGGTTCCGGGGAGCTGTTTTTT
TRBJ2-4 | TRBD2 | - | TRBV5-5 | CASWGGLAGGLQYF | TGTGCCAGCTGGGGGGGACTAGCGGGAGGGCTTCAGTACTTC
TRBJ2-1 | TRBD2 | - | TRBV5-1 | CASSLDGSGKANEQFF | TGCGCCAGCAGCTTGGATGGTAGCGGGAAGGCCAATGAGCAGTTCTTC
TRBJ2-3 | - | - | TRBV21-1 | CASSLRTSAGWGADTQYF | TGTGCCAGCAGCTTACGGACTAGCGCAGGGTGGGGGGCAGATACGCAGTATTTT
TRBJ2-1 | TRBD2 | - | TRBV5-4 | CASSLGRTRFYAEQFF | TGTGCCAGCAGCTTGGGCCGGACTAGGTTCTATGCTGAGCAGTTCTTC
TRBJ2-7 | - | - | TRBV11-3 | CASSFPDFLYEQYF | TGTGCCAGCAGCTTTCCGGACTTCCTCTACGAGCAGTACTTC
TRBJ1-5 | - | once | TRBV11-2 | CASSLGGSGQPQHF | TGTGCCAGCAGCTTAGGAGGCTCGGGGCAGCCCCAGCATTTT
TRBJ2-7 | - | - | TRBV29-1 | CSVRDRSPYEQYF | TGCAGCGTTAGAGACAGGTCTCCCTACGAGCAGTACTTC
TRBJ1-1 | - | - | TRBV2 | CASRVTGGNTEAFF | TGTGCCAGCAGAGTTACCGGCGGGAACACTGAAGCTTTCTTT
TRBJ1-2 | TRBD1 | - | TRBV19 | CASSIAGQKTNYGYTF | TGTGCCAGTAGTATCGCGGGACAGAAAACTAACTATGGCTACACCTTC
TRBJ1-5 | - | - | TRBV10-3 | CAISEGQQGNQPQHF | TGTGCCATCAGTGAAGGACAGCAGGGCAATCAGCCCCAGCATTTT
TRBJ1-2 | - | - | TRBV4-1 | CASSQTGTYGYTF | TGCGCCAGCAGCCAAACAGGGACCTATGGCTACACCTTC
TRBJ2-3 | - | - | TRBV6-5 | CASRDTTDTQYF | TGTGCCAGCAGGGACACCACAGATACGCAGTATTTT
TRBJ1-5 | TRBD1 | - | TRBV10-3 | CAISEPGQGGQPQHF | TGTGCCATCAGTGAGCCCGGCCAGGGGGGACAGCCCCAGCATTTT